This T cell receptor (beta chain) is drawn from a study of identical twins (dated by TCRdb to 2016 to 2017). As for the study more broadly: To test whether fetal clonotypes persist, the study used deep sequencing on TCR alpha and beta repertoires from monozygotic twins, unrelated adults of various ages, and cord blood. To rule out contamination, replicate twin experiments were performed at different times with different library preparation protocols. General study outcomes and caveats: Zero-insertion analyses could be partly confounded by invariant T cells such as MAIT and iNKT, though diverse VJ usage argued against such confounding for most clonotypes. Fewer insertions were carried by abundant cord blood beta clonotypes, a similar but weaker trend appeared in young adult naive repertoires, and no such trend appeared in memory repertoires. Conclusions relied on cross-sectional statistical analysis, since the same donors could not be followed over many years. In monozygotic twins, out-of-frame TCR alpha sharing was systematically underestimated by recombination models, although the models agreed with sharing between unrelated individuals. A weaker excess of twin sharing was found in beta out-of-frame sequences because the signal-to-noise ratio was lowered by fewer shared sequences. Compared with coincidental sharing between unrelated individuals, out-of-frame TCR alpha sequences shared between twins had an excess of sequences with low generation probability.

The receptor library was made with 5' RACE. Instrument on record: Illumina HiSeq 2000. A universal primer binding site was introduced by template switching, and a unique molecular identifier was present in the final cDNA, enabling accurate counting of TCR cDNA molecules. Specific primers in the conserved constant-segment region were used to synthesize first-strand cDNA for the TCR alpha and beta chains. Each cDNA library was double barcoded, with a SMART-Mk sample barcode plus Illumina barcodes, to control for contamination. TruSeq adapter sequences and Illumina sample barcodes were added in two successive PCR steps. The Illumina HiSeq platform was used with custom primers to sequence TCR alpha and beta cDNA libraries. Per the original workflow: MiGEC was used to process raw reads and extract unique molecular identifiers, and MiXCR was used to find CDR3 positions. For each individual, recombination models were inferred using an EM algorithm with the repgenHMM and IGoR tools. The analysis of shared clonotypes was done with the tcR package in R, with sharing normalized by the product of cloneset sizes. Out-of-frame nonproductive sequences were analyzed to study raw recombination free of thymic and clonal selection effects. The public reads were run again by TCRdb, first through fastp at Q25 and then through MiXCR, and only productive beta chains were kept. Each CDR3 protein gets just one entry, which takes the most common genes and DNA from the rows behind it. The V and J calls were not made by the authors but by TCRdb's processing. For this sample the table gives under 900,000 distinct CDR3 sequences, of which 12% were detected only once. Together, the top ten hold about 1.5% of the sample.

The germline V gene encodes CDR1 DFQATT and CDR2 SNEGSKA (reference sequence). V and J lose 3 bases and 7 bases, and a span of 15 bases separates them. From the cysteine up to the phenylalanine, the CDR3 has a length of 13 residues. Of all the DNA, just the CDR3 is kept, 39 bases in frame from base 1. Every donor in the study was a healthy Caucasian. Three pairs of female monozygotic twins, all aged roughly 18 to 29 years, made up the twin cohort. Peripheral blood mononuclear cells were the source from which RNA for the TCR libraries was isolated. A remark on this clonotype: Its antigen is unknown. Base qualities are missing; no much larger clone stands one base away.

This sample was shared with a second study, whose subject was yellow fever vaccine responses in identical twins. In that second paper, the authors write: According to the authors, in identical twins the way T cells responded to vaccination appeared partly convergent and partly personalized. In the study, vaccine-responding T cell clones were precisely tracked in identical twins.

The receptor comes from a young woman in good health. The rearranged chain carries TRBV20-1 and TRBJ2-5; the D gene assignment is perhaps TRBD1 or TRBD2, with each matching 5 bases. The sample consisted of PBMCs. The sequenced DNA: TGCAGTGCTAGGGGACCATTCGGTGTGACCCAGTACTTC. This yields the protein CSARGPFGVTQYF.